These 8 T cell receptor beta chains share one sample of origin, sequenced in a study of cytomegalovirus exposure and HLA in healthy donors. PCR primers comprised 60 Vbeta and 13 Jbeta primers. Profiled with immunoSEQ multiplex PCR; TCRdb holds only in-frame clones, not every one. The sample includes about 31,000 clones, around 60% of them seen just once. The material sequenced was PBMCs. The receptors derive from a man in his forties or fifties in good health and CMV-seropositive.

V usage is TRBV6-5 and J usage is TRBJ1-5; 7 positions match TRBD1. With V trimmed by 5 bases and J by 7 bases, 5 bases remained unmatched. The germline CDR1 and CDR2 sequences are MNHEY and SVGAGI. CDR3 length equals 13 residues. CDR3 DNA sequence: TGTGCCAGCAGTACCGACAGGGAACAGCCCCAGCATTTT. The encoded protein is CASSTDREQPQHF.

The chain carries TRBV5-1 and TRBJ2-5, with 9 bases fitting TRBD1. This CDR3 spans 15 amino acids. With 4 bases clipped from V and 3 bases from J, the junction kept 7 bases outside the gene matches. CDR1 is SGHRS, CDR2 YFSETQ, per germline. In nucleotides, the CDR3 is TGCGCCAGCAGCGGGACAGGGAAGAGGGAAGAGACCCAGTACTTC. This sequence encodes CASSGTGKREETQYF. Full variable domain (missing parts from reference TRBV5-1 and TRBJ2-5): KAGVTQTPRYLIKTRGQQVTLSCSPISGHRSVSWYQQTPGQGLQFLFEYFSETQRNKGNFPGRFSGRQFSNSRSEMNVSTLELGDSALYLCASSGTGKREETQYFGPGTRLLVL.

V is TRBV30 and J is TRBJ1-1; TRBD1 agrees at 8 bases. The CDR3 is 14 residues long. The trim removed 3 bases at V and 1 base at J, leaving 4 bases unmatched. The V gene's germline CDR1 is GTSNPN and CDR2 SVGIG (reference sequence). CDR3 DNA: TGTGCCTGGAGAATAACAGGGGGGAACACTGAAGCTTTCTTT. Translating it yields CAWRITGGNTEAFF.

This chain links TRBV7-6 with TRBJ1-5; a weak D match, TRBD1 (5 bases). The CDR3 length is 16 residues. Germline CDR1 is SGHVS and CDR2 is FNYEAQ. Trimming removed 2 bases from V and 2 bases from J, with 13 bases in between. The CDR3 spells CASSLRGGGGNQPQHF. The CDR3 region has the DNA TGTGCCAGCAGCTTAAGGGGCGGGGGGGGCAATCAGCCCCAGCATTTT.

The CDR3 DNA follows: TGTGCCAGCAGTTTATTACAAAATGAGCAGTTCTTC. As protein: CASSLLQNEQFF. The chain uses TRBV28 and TRBJ2-1; D gene uncertain. Trimming shortened V by 1 base and J by 7 bases, and 5 bases separated the two germline ends. From germline, CDR1 is MDHEN and CDR2 SYDVKM. This CDR3 spans 12 amino acids.

The chain uses TRBV6-5 and TRBJ2-3; no reliable D call. The V gene's germline CDR1 is MNHEY and CDR2 SVGAGI. This CDR3 spans 10 amino acids. The V end lost 11 bases, the J end lost 1 base, and 4 bases lay between the germline ends. The CDR3: CARGTDTQYF. For the CDR3, the DNA is TGTGCCCGCGGCACAGATACGCAGTATTTT.

V is TRBV28 and J is TRBJ1-1; D unclear. V dropped 2 bases and J dropped 6 bases, with 16 bases sitting between them. CDR1 and CDR2 from the germline V gene are MDHEN and SYDVKM. CDR3 length equals 15 residues. The CDR3, as DNA: TGTGCCAGCAGTTTACCCCGGCAGCCTGCGGCTGAAGCTTTCTTT. Residues: CASSLPRQPAAEAFF.

This chain links TRBV4-1 with TRBJ2-5, with 8 bases that match TRBD1. The J segment lost 1 base and the V segment lost 0 bases, leaving 7 bases of the junction unmatched. Germline V gene data show CDR1 as MGHRA and CDR2 as YSYEKL. This CDR3 is built from 17 residues. CDR3 loop: CASSQEIPGQVQETQYF. CDR3 coding DNA: TGCGCCAGCAGCCAAGAGATCCCGGGACAGGTCCAAGAGACCCAGTACTTC.